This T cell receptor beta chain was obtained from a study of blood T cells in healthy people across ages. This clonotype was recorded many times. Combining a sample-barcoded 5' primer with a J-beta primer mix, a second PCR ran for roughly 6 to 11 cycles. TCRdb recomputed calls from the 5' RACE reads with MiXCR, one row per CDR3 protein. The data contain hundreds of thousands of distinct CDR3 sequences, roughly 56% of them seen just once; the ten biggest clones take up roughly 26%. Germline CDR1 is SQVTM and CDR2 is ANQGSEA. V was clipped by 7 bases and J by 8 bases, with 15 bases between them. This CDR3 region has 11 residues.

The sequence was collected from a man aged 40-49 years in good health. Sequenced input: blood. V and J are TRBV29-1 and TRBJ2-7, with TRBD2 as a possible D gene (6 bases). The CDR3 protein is CSGGVGHQQYF. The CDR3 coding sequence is TGCAGCGGGGGGGTAGGGCATCAGCAGTACTTC.